Included here is one TCR beta chain sequence, with context. Its binding antigen is unknown. No qualities accompany the bases; no much larger clone lies one base away. Library construction relied on the immunoSEQ multiplex PCR assay. For the multiplex PCR, a mixture combining 60 forward primers for TCR Vbeta segments and 13 reverse primers for TCR Jbeta segments was used. Amplification of the CDR3 region of rearranged TCR beta genes was performed with a multiplex PCR assay on genomic DNA. Amplified TCR beta libraries were sequenced as 87-base-pair reads on the Illumina HiSeq System. The study's processing was this. A later analysis counted about 82 million unique TCR beta chains across the 650 to 800 repertoires, and roughly 10 million of these chains were shared by at least two donors. To remove PCR and sequencing errors, raw reads were error-corrected and collapsed into unique sequences using a nearest-neighbor algorithm that merged closely related sequences. Alignment of CDR3 sequences to IMGT reference sequences was used to assign V, D and J gene segments. For a sequence to be retained, a match of at least six nucleotides was required to both a V gene segment and a J gene segment. A rearrangement was called productive if the CDR3 had no stop codons and remained in frame with V and J, and every other rearrangement was called non-productive. CDR3 was defined by IMGT convention, running from the second conserved V-encoded cysteine to the conserved J-encoded phenylalanine. In an earlier analysis of around 640 of the donors, sequences lacking an unambiguous match to a single V gene segment were excluded. In an earlier analysis of 587 of the donors, V segments were called functional above 56.7% productive rearrangements and were called segregating when the between-donor standard deviation exceeded 5%. A statistical classification framework was developed to diagnose cytomegalovirus status using the catalog of TCR beta chain sequences. V and J gene assignment, in a later analysis, came from comparing TCR nucleotide sequences with IMGT/GENE-DB human TR gene sequences. In a later analysis, CDR3 sequences and most-parsimonious VDJ recombination scenarios were assigned using the TCRdist pipeline. A later analysis defined each TCR beta chain by its CDR3 amino acid sequence plus V-gene family, and excluded reads lacking a unique V-gene family. In a later analysis, 450 to 600 highly shared, low-generation-probability nucleotide sequences were removed to address suspected cross-contamination and a sequencing artifact. A later analysis calculated a clonal expansion index for each public chain from normalized within-repertoire ranks of inferred template counts. In a later analysis, generation probabilities were computed with a VDJ recombination model fitted to out-of-frame rearrangements, and the resulting probabilities were checked against IGoR. In a later analysis, TCR-TCR, TCR-HLA and TCR-CMV co-occurrence was scored with hypergeometric tests, and a repertoire-size bias correction was applied to TCR pairs. False discovery rates were estimated in a later analysis by permuting HLA or CMV assignments 20 times. A later analysis grouped co-occurring TCRs with DBSCAN, adding TCRdist sequence similarity when clustering within HLA-allele-positive subsets. Repertoires with fewer than 30,000 or more than 120,000 public chains, plus five repertoires with anomalous nucleotide sharing, were excluded from co-occurrence clustering. Sourced from immuneACCESS, this table was stored by TCRdb with only in-frame sequences that have V and J called. A share of the clones is absent; for the studies checked, an unresolved V gene accounts for under half, and the remainder has no known explanation. That table gives V, J and clone size, and the DNA gave D and trimming. Across this sample there are 130,000 to 150,000 clones, with approximately 73% seen only once. The top ten hold 1.3% of the sample.

This specimen comes from a study of cytomegalovirus exposure and HLA in healthy donors (dated by TCRdb to about 2017). General notes on the study: An earlier analysis of some 600 of the donors reported over 250 Gb of sequence data and around 100 million unique TCR beta sequences obtained from some 170 million T cells. An early release covering 550 to 650 HLA-typed donors comprised approximately 290 gigabases of sequencing data and roughly 86 million unique TCR sequences. The genetic ancestry cluster associated with self-reported Caucasian donors included over 80% of the approximately 400 genotyped donors. The study aimed to test whether signatures of past pathogen exposure could be identified by cataloging public T cell receptors. The study used immunosequencing to profile the T cell repertoires of 666 subjects and linked those repertoires to cytomegalovirus serostatus. In addition to the first cohort of 666 subjects, a separate validation cohort of 120 different subjects was used. High-throughput TCR immunosequencing, statistical association of individual TCRs with disease status, and machine learning were combined to predict cytomegalovirus infection status. To study patterns of TCR occurrence, a later analysis re-analyzed previously published TCR beta repertoires from 666 donors and added high-resolution HLA genotyping. The later analysis used no new phenotypic data to find candidate immune exposures, relying instead on TCR beta sequences and their occurrence across donors. To decide whether each TCR beta V gene segment behaved as functional or pseudogenic, an earlier analysis of 587 of the donors relied on high-throughput TCR beta sequencing. Donor age, sex, ethnicity and CMV serostatus were compiled alongside the repertoire data. In a later genetic analysis, genome-wide SNP genotypes for about three fifths of the 666 donors were used, and that subset was treated as a discovery cohort. Every repertoire in the discovery cohort had been generated on one and the same sequencing platform. Class I and class II HLA loci were covered by the typing at four-digit resolution. Typing coverage varied by locus: roughly 620-640 donors for A, B, C, DRB1 and DQB1; more than 500 for DQA1; over 600 for DPA1; roughly 450 for DPB1. Four or five DR-DQ haplotypes were treated as single units for association and clustering because of strong linkage in the cohort. Across 398 genotyped donors of the cohort, an average of roughly 200,000 unique TCR beta nucleotide sequences per donor were sequenced, and roughly a sixth of those sequences were non-productive. What the research found in general, with its limitations: Specific HLA alleles were associated with 15,000 to 20,000 TCR beta sequences at a false discovery rate of 0.05 in a later analysis. Linkage disequilibrium might explain the correlated functional status among segregating V segments, but an unknown experimental factor could not be ruled out. According to the authors, the approach could potentially be generalized to other disease states and immunological phenotypes. An earlier analysis of around 500 of the donors showed that most TCR beta V segments appeared in productive rearrangements either about 90% or about 30% of the time, which broadly matched IMGT annotations. Only TCR beta chains were sequenced in this cohort, and the absence of alpha or paired-chain data limited detectable features. The study gave a list of over 150 TCR beta chains associated with cytomegalovirus. Because HLA typing was unavailable for some donors at each locus, only the typed subset was used in association tests. A cluster of highly shared sequence variants was judged likely to represent a technical artifact of the sequencing pipeline. The earlier analysis of approximately 560 of the donors excluded around 17 rarely observed V segments, including chromosome 9 orphons, because counts were too low. The presence/absence analyses assumed that sequencing depth was roughly uniform across donors, and that assumption may not be true. In a later analysis, several top co-occurrence clusters were reported to appear linked to parvovirus B19, influenza, CMV and Epstein-Barr virus. The 87-base-pair reads could not distinguish some IMGT-functional V segments, including TRBV6-2 and TRBV6-3, so those segments were excluded. A later analysis found that most CMV-associated TCR beta chains appeared HLA-restricted, with HLA associations seemingly driven largely by CMV exposure. A further reported finding was that TCR beta sequences accurately predicted the HLA-A and HLA-B alleles for most subjects in the first cohort. Immune exposure information for the cohort was limited to CMV serostatus. According to a later analysis, TCR association rates differed among HLA loci, with DRB1 alleles showing the most associated TCRs and HLA-C alleles showing the fewest. The classifier was reported to diagnose cytomegalovirus status with high specificity and sensitivity in both the original and validation cohorts. When HLA alleles, especially DR and DQ, strongly co-occurred, TCR associations were difficult to assign to individual alleles. An association between a missense DCLRE1C variant and V-gene and J-gene trimming of TCR beta chains was found in a later genetic analysis and replicated in an independent cohort. A few of the identified cytomegalovirus-associated TCR beta chains were confirmed in vitro to be specific for cytomegalovirus antigens. Most TCR sequences were observed very rarely across donors, whereas some public TCRs were present in many individuals. Compared with the 666-donor mean, donors in an Asian-associated ancestry cluster had fewer N-insertions in productive TCRs, according to a later genetic analysis. Compared with equally common non-associated chains, HLA-associated TCR beta chains in a later analysis were more clonally expanded and had lower generation probabilities.

The junction shows trimming of 0 bases on V and 4 bases on J, plus 14 bases between the germline ends. Per the germline V gene, SGDLS is the CDR1 and YYNGEE is the CDR2. The CDR3 holds 16 amino acids from the cysteine to the phenylalanine. CDR3 DNA only is kept here, 48 bases in frame from base 1. The cohort comprised several hundred healthy bone marrow donors. All cohort members were sampled while nominally healthy, although unrecorded immune exposures were likely present. The donor tested CMV seronegative and was one of the 352 seronegative cohort members. A peripheral blood sample was provided by each donor, and peripheral blood mononuclear cells were used for TCR beta sequencing. The Qiagen DNeasy Blood Extraction Kit was used to extract genomic DNA from the blood cell samples.

Sequenced sample: PBMCs. The rearrangement joined TRBV9 to TRBJ2-1; the D gene is perhaps TRBD2, on 7 matching bases. The origin of this receptor is a woman in her thirties or forties in good health and CMV-seronegative. The nucleotide sequence reads TGTGCCAGCAGCGTAGAAGCCCGGGGGGCATACAATGAGCAGTTCTTC. It encodes CASSVEARGAYNEQFF.